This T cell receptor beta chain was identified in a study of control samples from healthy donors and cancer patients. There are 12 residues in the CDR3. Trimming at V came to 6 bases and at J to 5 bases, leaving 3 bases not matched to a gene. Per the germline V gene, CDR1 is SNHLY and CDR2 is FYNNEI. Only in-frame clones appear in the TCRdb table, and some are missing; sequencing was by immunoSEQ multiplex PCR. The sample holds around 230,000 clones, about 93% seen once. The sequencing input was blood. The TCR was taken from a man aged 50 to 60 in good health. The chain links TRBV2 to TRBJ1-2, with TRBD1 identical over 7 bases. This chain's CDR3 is CASSDRVYGYTF. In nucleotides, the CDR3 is TGTGCCAGCAGCGACAGGGTATATGGCTACACCTTC.